The 10 T cell receptor beta chains reported below all come from one sample, sequenced in a study of OX40 agonist ivuxolimab in advanced cancers. TCRdb's copy holds only in-frame clones and misses some; the assay was immunoSEQ multiplex PCR. The table records fewer than 85,000 clones, approximately 82% of them present only once. The source material was CD4+ or CD8+ T cells sorted from blood, sampled in a trial of the OX40 agonist ivuxolimab. The receptors shown here come from an adult with an advanced solid tumor such as melanoma, head and neck, liver or kidney cancer.

This chain uses TRBV19 with TRBJ1-2; TRBD1 might be the D (5 bases). This CDR3 contains 16 residues. Trimming pared 8 bases from V and 5 bases from J, leaving 24 bases between. Germline-derived CDR1 and CDR2 are LNHDA and SQIVND (reference sequence). The CDR3 sequence is CASSRGRDRGGYGYTF. The DNA for the CDR3 is TGTGCCAGTTCCCGGGGCAGGGACCGCGGAGGGTATGGCTACACCTTC.

This rearrangement joins TRBV30 to TRBJ2-7, with D unclear. V was cut by 3 bases and J by 5 bases, with 11 bases left in between. Germline lookup yields CDR1 GTSNPN and CDR2 SVGIG (reference sequence). This CDR3 has 12 amino acids. CDR3 in amino acids: CAWSGQIHEQYF. Here the CDR3 DNA reads TGTGCCTGGAGCGGGCAGATCCACGAGCAGTACTTC.

The chain joins TRBV5-1 to TRBJ2-6; the D is unclear. The CDR3 is 17 amino acids. The V end was cut by 1 base, the J end by 0 bases, with 11 bases between. The germline V gene encodes CDR1 SGHRS and CDR2 YFSETQ. CDR3 protein: CASSLRSVSSGANVLTF. The DNA of the CDR3 is TGCGCCAGCAGCTTGCGTTCGGTCAGCTCTGGGGCCAACGTCCTGACTTTC.

The chain carries TRBV6-5 and TRBJ1-2; TRBD1 matches 8 bases. V shed 3 bases, J shed 6 bases, and the junction held 6 bases outside the gene matches. Germline CDR1 is MNHEY and CDR2 is SVGAGI. This CDR3 has 14 residues. The CDR3 DNA follows: TGTGCCAGCAGTTATGAGGACAGGGTGGATGGCTACACCTTC. Translation gives CASSYEDRVDGYTF.

The chain has TRBV18 and TRBJ2-3; D not resolved. V was trimmed by 3 bases and J by 2 bases, leaving 9 bases between them. CDR1 KGHSH and CDR2 LQKENI come from the germline V gene. CDR3 length equals 14 residues. The CDR3 DNA reads TGTGCCAGCTCACCTCGCAGCTTCACAGATACGCAGTATTTT. Its protein product is CASSPRSFTDTQYF.

The chain couples TRBV5-1 to TRBJ1-2, with TRBD1 matching 7 bases. The CDR3 covers 14 residues. V dropped 4 bases and J dropped 4; count of bases not matched to a gene: 7. Germline lookup yields CDR1 SGHRS and CDR2 YFSETQ. This CDR3 is CASSLTGSAYGYTF. CDR3 bases: TGCGCCAGCAGCCTGACAGGGTCTGCCTATGGCTACACCTTC. The full variable domain, its missing parts supplied by reference TRBV5-1 and TRBJ1-2, is KAGVTQTPRYLIKTRGQQVTLSCSPISGHRSVSWYQQTPGQGLQFLFEYFSETQRNKGNFPGRFSGRQFSNSRSEMNVSTLELGDSALYLCASSLTGSAYGYTFGSGTRLTVV.

This sequence joins TRBV6-5 and TRBJ2-1; TRBD2 matches at 11 bases. CDR3 size: 15 residues. Germline values: CDR1 MNHEY, CDR2 SVGAGI. The J segment lost 9 bases and the V segment lost 0 bases, leaving 4 bases of the junction unmatched. CDR3 amino acids: CASSYSASGGTEQFF. The CDR3 DNA sequence: TGTGCCAGCAGTTACTCGGCTAGCGGGGGGACTGAGCAGTTCTTC.

V is TRBV20-1 and J is TRBJ1-2, with D possibly TRBD1 on 5 matching bases. The CDR3 spans 11 residues. Germline V lookup: CDR1 DFQATT, CDR2 SNEGSKA (reference sequence). Trimming cost V 3 bases and J 8 bases, with 10 bases left between them. The CDR3 DNA sequence: TGCAGTGCTAGGGCAGGGCTCGGCTACACCTTC. This sequence encodes CSARAGLGYTF.

The chain is built from TRBV30 and TRBJ1-5; TRBD1 is a possible D gene (5 bases). The CDR3 spans 14 residues. Trimming shortened V by 7 bases and J by 2 bases, and 15 bases separated the two germline ends. Germline V gene sequence: CDR1 GTSNPN, CDR2 SVGIG (reference sequence). CDR3 bases: TGTGCCTCTAGTCCTGGAGGGGGCAATCAGCCCCAGCATTTT. Translating gives CASSPGGGNQPQHF.

V is TRBV6-1 and J is TRBJ2-5; D tentatively reads TRBD1 or TRBD2 (6 bases each). There are 17 residues in the CDR3. The germline CDR1 and CDR2 sequences are MNHNS and SASEGT. Trimming left V 4 bases short and J 5 bases short, with 23 bases between. The CDR3 region has the DNA TGTGCCAGCAGTGGCTCAGGGGTGCGGGGCGGTGAGGAGACCCAGTACTTC. It encodes CASSGSGVRGGEETQYF.